A selection of T cell receptor beta chains follows, all from one sample in a study of cytomegalovirus exposure and HLA in healthy donors. The protocol was immunoSEQ multiplex PCR, while the TCRdb copy is restricted to in-frame clones and leaves out a portion. The sample lists about 89,000 clones; about 85% were seen once. The sample was PBMCs. All receptors come from a man between 35 and 55 years old in good health and CMV-seropositive. The CDR3 runs from the conserved cysteine through the conserved F or W. Each record gives: J gene, V gene, D gene, CDR3 protein. D genes are given only for firm matches.

j_call: TRBJ2-7; v_call: TRBV5-6; d_call: TRBD2; cdr3_aa: CASSFESSGRAGANQVQYF
j_call: TRBJ1-5; v_call: TRBV6-5; d_call: TRBD1; cdr3_aa: CASRTGQINQPQHF
j_call: TRBJ2-7; v_call: TRBV5-6; d_call: TRBD2; cdr3_aa: CASSREKLAGRADEQYF
j_call: TRBJ2-5; v_call: TRBV15; d_call: NA; cdr3_aa: CATSIEETQYF
j_call: TRBJ2-5; v_call: TRBV19; d_call: NA; cdr3_aa: CASSSQKRETQYF
j_call: TRBJ2-1; v_call: TRBV6-5; d_call: TRBD2; cdr3_aa: CASSRTSGRYNEQFF
j_call: TRBJ1-4; v_call: TRBV29-1; d_call: TRBD1; cdr3_aa: CSVEDSGGGGEKLFF
j_call: TRBJ2-7; v_call: TRBV28; d_call: TRBD1; cdr3_aa: CASSGQGEYF
j_call: TRBJ2-7; v_call: TRBV6-1; d_call: TRBD1; cdr3_aa: CASRRDSYEQYF
j_call: TRBJ1-3; v_call: TRBV11-2; d_call: NA; cdr3_aa: CASSLVPTGSGNTIYF
j_call: TRBJ1-5; v_call: TRBV6-1; d_call: NA; cdr3_aa: CASSAPRGAPWQPQHF
j_call: TRBJ1-3; v_call: TRBV9; d_call: NA; cdr3_aa: CASSVATSLELGTIYF
j_call: TRBJ2-2; v_call: TRBV30; d_call: TRBD2; cdr3_aa: CAWYPGGYATGELFF
j_call: TRBJ2-3; v_call: TRBV2; d_call: NA; cdr3_aa: CASSDVQGSGDTQYF
j_call: TRBJ1-5; v_call: TRBV7-8; d_call: NA; cdr3_aa: CASSLGTENSNQPQHF
j_call: TRBJ1-1; v_call: TRBV19; d_call: TRBD1; cdr3_aa: CASTGTGRLRTEAFF
j_call: TRBJ1-3; v_call: TRBV5-1; d_call: NA; cdr3_aa: CASSLDGNLSGNTIYF
j_call: TRBJ1-6; v_call: TRBV2; d_call: TRBD1; cdr3_aa: CASSGRGQGNSPLHF
j_call: TRBJ2-1; v_call: TRBV7-2; d_call: TRBD2; cdr3_aa: CASSRHPSGGEYNEQFF
j_call: TRBJ2-3; v_call: TRBV11-1; d_call: TRBD2; cdr3_aa: CASSPGLAGGGTQYF
j_call: TRBJ2-7; v_call: TRBV28; d_call: TRBD1; cdr3_aa: CASALGQGSYEQYF
j_call: TRBJ1-5; v_call: TRBV6-5; d_call: TRBD1; cdr3_aa: CASRPQGGSNQPQHF
j_call: TRBJ1-5; v_call: TRBV7-6; d_call: NA; cdr3_aa: CASSKSTGDQPQHF
j_call: TRBJ1-1; v_call: TRBV28; d_call: NA; cdr3_aa: CASSLGGTMNTEAFF
j_call: TRBJ2-1; v_call: TRBV10-3; d_call: NA; cdr3_aa: CAISTGGGRGNEQFF
j_call: TRBJ1-5; v_call: TRBV19; d_call: NA; cdr3_aa: CASSTFGGSSNQPQHF
j_call: TRBJ2-7; v_call: TRBV7-9; d_call: NA; cdr3_aa: CASSSRDTESYEQYF
j_call: TRBJ1-1; v_call: TRBV6-1; d_call: NA; cdr3_aa: CASRPSQVLNTEAFF
j_call: TRBJ1-2; v_call: TRBV6-1; d_call: NA; cdr3_aa: CASSSPANYGYTF
j_call: TRBJ1-6; v_call: TRBV7-9; d_call: NA; cdr3_aa: CASSLGANNSPLHF
j_call: TRBJ2-3; v_call: TRBV7-9; d_call: TRBD2; cdr3_aa: CASSDRLAGRTDTQYF
j_call: TRBJ1-5; v_call: TRBV7-2; d_call: TRBD1; cdr3_aa: CASSLVGGGVPQPQHF
j_call: TRBJ2-2; v_call: TRBV9; d_call: TRBD2; cdr3_aa: CASSKGLAEDTGELFF
j_call: TRBJ2-2; v_call: TRBV5-1; d_call: TRBD1; cdr3_aa: CASSWRQGDTGELFF
j_call: NA; v_call: TRBV2; d_call: NA; cdr3_aa: CASRESSYEQYF
j_call: TRBJ2-7; v_call: TRBV12-5; d_call: TRBD2; cdr3_aa: CASGLVLSRESSYEQYF
j_call: TRBJ1-2; v_call: TRBV6-5; d_call: NA; cdr3_aa: CASSRDSNYGYTF
j_call: TRBJ2-3; v_call: TRBV4-1; d_call: NA; cdr3_aa: CASSQESRGAITDTQYF
j_call: TRBJ1-2; v_call: TRBV15; d_call: NA; cdr3_aa: CATSRSLYGYTF
j_call: TRBJ2-3; v_call: TRBV6-4; d_call: TRBD2; cdr3_aa: CASSVLAGDSTDTQYF
j_call: TRBJ1-6; v_call: TRBV18; d_call: TRBD1; cdr3_aa: CASSKDRTNSPLHF
j_call: TRBJ2-1; v_call: TRBV5-1; d_call: TRBD2; cdr3_aa: CASSEEPGLAASRFF
j_call: TRBJ2-3; v_call: TRBV7-3; d_call: TRBD2; cdr3_aa: CASSPSGGQTDTQYF
j_call: TRBJ2-1; v_call: TRBV27; d_call: TRBD2; cdr3_aa: CASSFRTGGSYNEQFF
j_call: TRBJ1-1; v_call: TRBV11-2; d_call: NA; cdr3_aa: CASSAVKAEAFF
j_call: TRBJ1-1; v_call: TRBV30; d_call: NA; cdr3_aa: CAWSRSVNTEAFF
j_call: TRBJ2-7; v_call: TRBV15; d_call: TRBD1; cdr3_aa: CATSRGTGPTYEQYF
j_call: TRBJ2-3; v_call: TRBV15; d_call: NA; cdr3_aa: CATSRDGLDTQYF
j_call: TRBJ2-7; v_call: TRBV6-4; d_call: NA; cdr3_aa: CASSGQGPSYEQYF
j_call: TRBJ2-3; v_call: TRBV7-2; d_call: NA; cdr3_aa: CASSLDRHSSTDTQYF
j_call: TRBJ1-1; v_call: TRBV9; d_call: NA; cdr3_aa: CASSVGGRETEAFF
j_call: TRBJ1-1; v_call: TRBV28; d_call: NA; cdr3_aa: CASSLVAPDSKDFF
j_call: TRBJ1-2; v_call: TRBV7-9; d_call: NA; cdr3_aa: CASRPTGSGDYGYTF
j_call: TRBJ2-7; v_call: TRBV29-1; d_call: NA; cdr3_aa: CSVAVGVIPYEQYF
j_call: TRBJ2-7; v_call: TRBV19; d_call: NA; cdr3_aa: CASTVTGIPYEQYF